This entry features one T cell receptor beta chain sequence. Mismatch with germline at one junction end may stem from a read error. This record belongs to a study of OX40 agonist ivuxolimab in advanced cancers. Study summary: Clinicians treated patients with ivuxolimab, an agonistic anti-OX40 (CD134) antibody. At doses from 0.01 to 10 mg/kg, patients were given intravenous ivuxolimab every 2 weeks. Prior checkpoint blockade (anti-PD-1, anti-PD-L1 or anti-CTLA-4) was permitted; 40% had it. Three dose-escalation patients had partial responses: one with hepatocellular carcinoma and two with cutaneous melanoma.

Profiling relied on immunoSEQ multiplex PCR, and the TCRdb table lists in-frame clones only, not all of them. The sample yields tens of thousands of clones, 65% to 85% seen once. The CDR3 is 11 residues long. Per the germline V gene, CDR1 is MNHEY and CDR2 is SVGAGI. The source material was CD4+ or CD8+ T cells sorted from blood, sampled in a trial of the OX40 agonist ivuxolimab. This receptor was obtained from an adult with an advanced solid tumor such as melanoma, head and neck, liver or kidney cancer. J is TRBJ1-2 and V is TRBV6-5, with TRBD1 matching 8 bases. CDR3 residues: CASRSTGATFF. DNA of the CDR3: TGTGCCAGCCGATCGACAGGGGCGACCTTCTTC.